These 23 T cell receptor beta chains came from one sample sequenced in a study of cytomegalovirus exposure and HLA in healthy donors. PCR involved 60 Vbeta and 13 Jbeta primers. Assay: immunoSEQ multiplex PCR; the TCRdb copy retains only in-frame clones and omits some. Of roughly 120,000 clones listed, roughly three quarters are singletons. Sequenced sample: PBMCs. Receptors were obtained from a man aged 18-30 years in good health and CMV-seronegative.

The chain employs TRBV27 and TRBJ2-7; no firm D call. CDR3 size: 14 residues. V shed 5 bases and J shed 0 bases, with 11 bases lying between them. The germline V gene encodes CDR1 MNHEY and CDR2 SMNVEV (reference sequence). Written as DNA, the CDR3 is TGTGCCAGCAGTGGAGAGCCGAGCTCCTACGAGCAGTACTTC. Protein: CASSGEPSSYEQYF.

The rearrangement uses TRBV19 and TRBJ2-7; TRBD1 agrees at 7 bases. V shed 9 bases, J shed 2 bases, and the junction held 7 bases outside the gene matches. This CDR3 has 13 residues. Germline loops: CDR1 LNHDA, CDR2 SQIVND (reference sequence). CDR3 loop: CASQGQDTYEQYF. In DNA form, the CDR3 reads TGTGCCAGCCAAGGACAGGATACCTACGAGCAGTACTTC.

The rearrangement uses TRBV7-9 and TRBJ1-5; no clear D. The CDR3 has 18 amino acids. The germline V gene encodes CDR1 SEHNR and CDR2 FQNEAQ (reference sequence). V was pared by 1 base and J by 1 base, with 17 bases between. In DNA, the CDR3 is TGTGCCAGCAGCTTAGATGGAGCGGAGGGCATAAGCAATCAGCCCCAGCATTTT. Its translation: CASSLDGAEGISNQPQHF. The full variable domain, its missing parts supplied by reference TRBV7-9 and TRBJ1-5, is DTGVSQNPRHKITKRGQNVTFRCDPISEHNRLYWYRQTLGQGPEFLTYFQNEAQLEKSRLLSDRFSAERPKGSFSTLEIQRTEQGDSAMYLCASSLDGAEGISNQPQHFGDGTRLSIL.

This sequence joins TRBV7-2 and TRBJ2-1, with 9 bases identical to TRBD2. This CDR3 is built from 12 residues. The junction had 3 bases not matched to a gene; V was cut back by 5 bases and J by 10 bases. CDR1 is SGHTA and CDR2 is FQGNSA in the germline V gene. The CDR3 DNA reads as TGTGCCAGCAGCCCACTAGCGGGCGAGCAGTTCTTC. Amino acid sequence: CASSPLAGEQFF.

The rearrangement joins TRBV25-1 to TRBJ2-1; D is unclear. The V and J ends lost 0 bases and 9 bases respectively, with 3 bases between them. Germline V lookup: CDR1 MGHDK, CDR2 SYGVNS. The CDR3 spans 11 residues. The DNA for the CDR3 is TGTGCCAGCAGTGAATACGGTGAGCAGTTCTTC. Its translation: CASSEYGEQFF.

This chain joins TRBV18 and TRBJ2-7; 10 nucleotides agree with TRBD1. Germline V lookup: CDR1 KGHSH, CDR2 LQKENI. The CDR3 totals 14 residues. Trimming cost V 5 bases and J 4 bases; bases outside gene matches: 5. The DNA of the CDR3 is TGTGCCAGCTCAGAAGGACAGGGGGTATACGAGCAGTACTTC. Encoded protein: CASSEGQGVYEQYF.

The chain joins TRBV4-3 to TRBJ1-2, with a weak D call TRBD1 (6 bases). V was clipped by 0 bases and J by 0 bases, with 14 bases between them. The CDR3 totals 17 residues. In germline, CDR1 is LGHNA, CDR2 YSLEER. The CDR3 reads CASSQDTGYASNYGYTF. In DNA form, the CDR3 reads TGCGCCAGCAGCCAAGATACAGGGTACGCATCTAACTATGGCTACACCTTC.

The chain combines TRBV11-2 with TRBJ2-7, with TRBD1 identical over 8 bases. The germline CDR1 and CDR2 sequences are SGHAT and FQNNGV. The V segment lost 2 bases and the J segment 3 bases; nucleotides outside the gene matches: 6. The CDR3 has 15 residues. The CDR3 DNA sequence: TGTGCCAGCAGCTTACTGGACAGGGCTTACTACGAGCAGTACTTC. This translates into CASSLLDRAYYEQYF. The entire variable domain, with the rest obtained from reference TRBV11-2 and TRBJ2-7, is as follows: EAGVAQSPRYKIIEKRQSVAFWCNPISGHATLYWYQQILGQGPKLLIQFQNNGVVDDSQLPKDRFSAERLKGVDSTLKIQPAKLEDSAVYLCASSLLDRAYYEQYFGPGTRLTVT.

This rearrangement joins TRBV7-2 to TRBJ1-1; D remains unclear. CDR1 is SGHTA, CDR2 FQGNSA, per germline. V shed 3 bases and J shed 7 bases, with 12 bases lying between them. CDR3 length equals 13 residues. Here the CDR3 reads CASSFRPQSEAFF. Written as DNA, the CDR3 is TGTGCCAGCAGCTTCCGACCACAGAGTGAAGCTTTCTTT.

The rearrangement uses TRBV18 and TRBJ2-5; TRBD1 aligns across 7 bases. This CDR3 contains 15 residues. Germline CDR1 KGHSH, CDR2 LQKENI. V lost 5 bases, J lost 3 bases, and 9 bases stayed unmatched. CDR3 sequence (DNA): TGTGCCAGCTCATCTAGGACAGGAGTCAAAGAGACCCAGTACTTC. The encoded protein is CASSSRTGVKETQYF.

Details on this clone: An end of the junction differs from the germline gene, which may be a read error. V is TRBV5-6 and J is TRBJ2-1; TRBD2 agrees at 7 bases. The CDR3 sequence is 17 residues long. Germline CDR1 is SGHDT and CDR2 is YYEEEE. The CDR3: CASGLALTGGLYNEQFF. DNA of the CDR3: TGTGCCAGCGGCTTGGCTCTTACGGGAGGATTATACAATGAGCAGTTCTTC.

The chain carries TRBV19 and TRBJ2-7; TRBD2 agrees at 14 bases. The CDR3 spans 16 residues. The germline gives CDR1 LNHDA, CDR2 SQIVND (reference sequence). With 3 bases clipped from V and 6 bases from J, the junction kept 7 bases outside the gene matches. In nucleotides, the CDR3 is TGTGCCAGTAGTATTCGTGGAGGACTAGCGGGGGGCGAGCAGTACTTC. Its translation is CASSIRGGLAGGEQYF.

This clone was found a few times. The gene calls are TRBV19 and TRBJ2-5; a possible D gene is TRBD2 (6 bases). The CDR3 extends over 15 amino acids. V was cut by 3 bases and J by 2 bases, with 13 bases left in between. CDR1 is LNHDA and CDR2 is SQIVND in the germline V gene (reference sequence). The CDR3 region has the DNA TGTGCCAGTAGTATGGGGGACTCGATACAAGAGACCCAGTACTTC. This gives the protein CASSMGDSIQETQYF.

The rearrangement links TRBV29-1 to TRBJ2-1; 9 bases are a match to TRBD1. Unmatched junction bases numbered 10, after V lost 7 bases and J lost 3 bases. This CDR3 comprises 15 residues. Germline CDR1 reads SQVTM; CDR2 reads ANQGSEA. The CDR3 sequence: CSAVGGTGLYNEQFF. The CDR3 coding sequence is TGCAGCGCAGTTGGCGGGACAGGGCTCTACAATGAGCAGTTCTTC.

The chain recombines TRBV5-1 with TRBJ2-4, with TRBD1 identical over 10 bases. With V trimmed by 0 bases and J by 7 bases, 1 base remained unmatched. In germline, CDR1 is SGHRS, CDR2 YFSETQ. The CDR3 spans 14 residues. The CDR3 bases are TGCGCCAGCAGCTTGGGACAGGGGGCGAACATTCAGTACTTC. Its translation: CASSLGQGANIQYF. Full variable domain (missing parts from reference TRBV5-1 and TRBJ2-4): KAGVTQTPRYLIKTRGQQVTLSCSPISGHRSVSWYQQTPGQGLQFLFEYFSETQRNKGNFPGRFSGRQFSNSRSEMNVSTLELGDSALYLCASSLGQGANIQYFGAGTRLSVL.

This clone was detected only a few times. The chain has TRBV6-1 and TRBJ2-1, with 10 bases aligning to TRBD2. Trimming cost V 11 bases and J 6 bases; bases outside gene matches: 10. The CDR3 is 14 amino acids. CDR1 and CDR2 (germline): MNHNS, SASEGT. In DNA, the CDR3 is TGTGCCGGAGAAGCGGGAGGGCCCTCCAATGAGCAGTTCTTC. Translating gives CAGEAGGPSNEQFF.

The chain combines TRBV6-8 with TRBJ2-2; TRBD1 matches 10 bases. After removal of 7 bases from V and 3 bases from J, the junction contained 8 bases not matched to a gene. The germline gives CDR1 MNHGY, CDR2 SAAAGT. The CDR3 consists of 16 residues. The chain's CDR3 is CASIFAGTGDTGELFF. DNA of the CDR3: TGTGCCAGCATTTTTGCGGGGACAGGGGACACCGGGGAGCTGTTTTTT.

The gene calls are TRBV9 and TRBJ1-5; D call uncertain. Germline V gives CDR1 SGDLS, CDR2 YYNGEE. Trimming removed 1 base at V and 4 bases at J, with 6 bases between. This CDR3 spans 13 amino acids. The CDR3 here is CASSVSENQPQHF. As DNA, the CDR3 is TGTGCCAGCAGCGTAAGTGAGAATCAGCCCCAGCATTTT.

This sequence joins TRBV6-1 and TRBJ2-7; weak D call: TRBD1 (5 bases). The length of the CDR3 is 13 residues. Germline V gene lookup returns CDR1 MNHNS and CDR2 SASEGT. V was trimmed by 6 bases and J by 3 bases, leaving 12 bases between them. CDR3: CASRARQHYEQYV. CDR3 nucleotides: TGTGCCAGCAGGGCCCGACAGCACTACGAGCAGTACGTC.

This clone showed up just once. The chain carries TRBV27 and TRBJ2-7; 12 bases align to TRBD2. V trimming: 2 bases; J trimming: 0 bases; junction bases outside the gene matches: 5. Germline V gene sequence: CDR1 MNHEY, CDR2 SMNVEV (reference sequence). The CDR3 is made up of 17 amino acids. The CDR3 coding sequence is TGTGCCAGCAGTTTAGAGGGACTAGCGGGTGGCTCCTACGAGCAGTACTTC. Its protein is CASSLEGLAGGSYEQYF.

This chain joins TRBV7-9 and TRBJ1-2; D unresolved. Germline V gene sequence: CDR1 SEHNR, CDR2 FQNEAQ (reference sequence). The CDR3 is 18 amino acids. Deletions cut 5 bases from V and 5 bases from J, with 27 bases between. The CDR3 loop is CASSPRRASRPSLYGYTF. The CDR3 DNA sequence: TGTGCCAGCAGCCCCCGGCGAGCTTCGAGGCCAAGCTTGTATGGCTACACCTTC.

This rearrangement joins TRBV9 to TRBJ2-1, with a tentative D call TRBD2 (6 bases). The CDR3 is 17 residues long. Trimming stripped 4 bases from V and 0 bases from J, with 17 bases between. CDR1 and CDR2 (germline): SGDLS, YYNGEE. CDR3 sequence reads: CASSISRDSSSYNEQFF. CDR3 DNA: TGTGCCAGCAGCATCTCCCGGGACTCGAGCTCCTACAATGAGCAGTTCTTC.

This sequence joins TRBV4-1 and TRBJ2-5; TRBD2 aligns across 13 bases. V lost 3 bases and J lost 11; bases outside the gene matches: 6. The CDR3 spans 14 residues. Germline CDR1 is MGHRA and CDR2 is YSYEKL. The CDR3 coding sequence is TGCGCCAGCAGCCACGTAGGACTAGCGGGGGAGCAGTACTTC. Protein: CASSHVGLAGEQYF.